These 26 T cell receptor beta chains share one sample of origin, sequenced in a study of Ad26.COV2.S vaccination and SARS-CoV-2 variants (dated by TCRdb to about 2021). The treatment or condition label here, explained by the study, means: 15 to 20 received Ad26.COV2.S at low or high dose, single or two shots; about 5 received placebo; per-sample allocation not given. For vaccine and placebo recipients, the sequenced repertoires came from samples collected on day 63 after the first injection. Library construction relied on the immunoSEQ multiplex PCR assay. Not all clones reach the TCRdb copy of this immuneACCESS table, which keeps in-frame sequences only. Checked studies attribute under half of the gap to unresolved V genes and leave the rest unexplained. For this sample there are around 320,000 clones; roughly 87% appear just once. 3.4% of the sample is in the top ten clones. Source: peripheral blood, taken in a trial of Ad26.COV2.S vaccine versus placebo. These receptors were collected from a person aged 18-60 years who received the Ad26.COV2.S COVID-19 vaccine or a placebo.

To note about this clone: Other DNA sequences in this specimen translate into the identical CDR3. The J gene is TRBJ2-3, the V gene TRBV11-2; no reliable D call. The CDR3 extends over 12 amino acids. Germline lookup yields CDR1 SGHAT and CDR2 FQNNGV. V lost 5 bases, J lost 2 bases, and 5 bases lay in between. DNA for the CDR3: TGTGCCAGCAGCCGCTCCACAGATACGCAGTATTTT. It is translated as CASSRSTDTQYF.

The chain links TRBV24-1 to TRBJ2-3; 10 nucleotides align to TRBD2. CDR1 is KGHDR and CDR2 is SFDVKD in the germline V gene. V was pared by 4 bases and J by 3 bases, with 3 bases of the junction left unmatched. The CDR3 covers 15 residues. CDR3: CATSEKRGGTDTQYF. The CDR3 nucleotides read TGTGCCACCAGTGAAAAGCGGGGGGGTACAGATACGCAGTATTTT.

This rearrangement joins TRBV6-2 or TRBV6-3 to TRBJ1-2; D not resolved. Trimming removed 0 bases from V and 7 bases from J, with 6 bases in between. This CDR3 spans 12 amino acids. Germline V lookup: CDR1 MNHEY, CDR2 SVGEGT. The CDR3 sequence: CASSYSSPGYTF. CDR3 in DNA: TGTGCCAGCAGTTACTCGTCGCCTGGCTACACCTTC.

V and J are TRBV21-1 and TRBJ2-7; the table's D call of TRBD1 was not tested on the DNA. TRBV21-1 is given as a pseudogene. This CDR3 has 14 residues. The CDR3 sequence is CASSFHGQGYEQYF. The CDR3 DNA follows: TGTGCCAGCAGCTTTCACGGACAGGGCTACGAGCAGTACTTC.

The V call is TRBV6-2 or TRBV6-3, the J call TRBJ2-7; D not certain. Germline CDR1 reads MNHEY; CDR2 reads SVGEGT. V lost 5 bases, J lost 6 bases, and 17 bases lay in between. The CDR3 consists of 14 residues. Here the CDR3 DNA reads TGTGCCAGCAGTCAACGCCTAATTGACTCCGAGCAGTACTTC. This encodes CASSQRLIDSEQYF.

This sequence joins TRBV15 and TRBJ2-1; D possibly corresponds to TRBD1 (6 bases). The germline V and J ends were trimmed by 4 bases and 8 bases, with 9 bases remaining between them. This CDR3 spans 12 amino acids. Germline V lookup: CDR1 LNHNV, CDR2 YYDKDF (reference sequence). The CDR3 sequence: CATSTRGYEQFF. The CDR3, as DNA: TGTGCCACCAGCACAAGGGGGTATGAGCAGTTCTTC.

This chain links TRBV30 with TRBJ1-5; D ambiguous. The CDR3 loop spans 13 amino acids. V gave up 7 bases and J gave up 0 bases, with 10 bases separating them. Germline CDR1 reads GTSNPN; CDR2 reads SVGIG (reference sequence). In DNA form, the CDR3 reads TGTGCCTTCTCGCCGGGTAGCAATCAGCCCCAGCATTTT. Translated, it gives CAFSPGSNQPQHF.

This rearrangement joins TRBV2 to TRBJ2-1, with 9 positions matching TRBD2. The CDR3 covers 15 residues. Germline V CDR1 and CDR2: SNHLY, FYNNEI. Trimming removed 7 bases from V and 4 bases from J; junction bases left unmatched: 8. DNA for the CDR3: TGTGCCAGCAACGCCCGAAGCGGGGGGTACAATGAGCAGTTCTTC. This codes for CASNARSGGYNEQFF.

This chain uses TRBV4-1 with TRBJ1-2; tentative D call: TRBD1 (6 bases). The CDR3 has 16 residues. Per the germline V gene, CDR1 is MGHRA and CDR2 is YSYEKL. V was pared by 2 bases and J by 4 bases, with 17 bases between. CDR3 residues: CASSQWVTGRGYGYTF. CDR3 DNA: TGCGCCAGCAGCCAATGGGTAACAGGGCGAGGCTATGGCTACACCTTC.

This chain connects TRBV14 to TRBJ2-3; D unresolved. Per germline, CDR1 SGHDN and CDR2 FVKESK. Trimming removed 0 bases from V and 2 bases from J, with 9 bases in between. The CDR3 is 15 amino acids. The CDR3 loop is CASSQDRWDTDTQYF. The CDR3 nucleotides are TGTGCCAGCAGCCAAGATAGGTGGGACACAGATACGCAGTATTTT.

This chain connects TRBV7-6 to TRBJ2-6; 9 positions agree with TRBD1. CDR3 size: 16 residues. Germline V CDR1 and CDR2: SGHVS, FNYEAQ. V dropped 4 bases and J dropped 1; count of bases not matched to a gene: 2. CDR3 DNA: TGTGCCAGCAGCTCACAGGGGGCGTCTGGGGCCAACGTCCTGACTTTC. Its protein product is CASSSQGASGANVLTF.

The chain links TRBV6-5 to TRBJ1-2; possible D gene TRBD1, 6 bases. Germline-derived CDR1 and CDR2 are MNHEY and SVGAGI. V was trimmed by 7 bases and J by 3 bases, leaving 12 bases between them. This CDR3 spans 13 amino acids. The CDR3 nucleotides read TGTGCCAGCACGCACAGGGCCCACTATGGCTACACCTTC. This gives the protein CASTHRAHYGYTF.

For this clone: Other DNA sequences in the same sample also yield this CDR3. V usage is TRBV7-9 and J usage is TRBJ1-2; D not resolved. V lost 4 bases to trimming and J lost 4 bases, with 4 bases between them. The CDR3 loop spans 11 amino acids. Germline V gene data show CDR1 as SEHNR and CDR2 as FQNEAQ (reference sequence). The CDR3 reads CASSSVYGYTF. CDR3 nucleotide sequence: TGTGCCAGCAGCTCGGTCTATGGCTACACCTTC.

The chain joins TRBV6-5 to TRBJ2-3; D is uncertain. Germline assignment: CDR1 MNHEY and CDR2 SVGAGI. Between the trimmed V and J ends, which lost 8 bases and 1 base, there was a span of 13 bases. The CDR3 extends over 14 amino acids. As DNA, the CDR3 is TGTGCCAGCTGGGCCCTGTCCGGCACAGATACGCAGTATTTT. Protein: CASWALSGTDTQYF.

The CDR3 nucleotides read TGTGCCAGCAGCCAAGGAAGTCTAGCGGCCTACGAGCAGTACTTC. Translation: CASSQGSLAAYEQYF. This rearrangement joins TRBV3-1 (or the pseudogene TRBV3-2) to TRBJ2-7; 7 nucleotides match TRBD2. V lost 1 base and J lost 2; bases outside the gene matches: 5. This CDR3 is 15 amino acids long. Germline V gene lookup returns CDR1 LGHDT and CDR2 YNNKEL (reference sequence).

The chain uses TRBV20-1 and TRBJ2-7; D perhaps matches TRBD1 (6 bases). V was cut by 3 bases and J by 6 bases, with 9 bases left in between. The CDR3 has 11 amino acids. CDR1 is DFQATT and CDR2 is SNEGSKA in the germline V gene (reference sequence). The DNA for the CDR3 is TGCAGTGCTAGCTGGGGGCTCGAGCAGTACTTC. Translated: CSASWGLEQYF.

This clone occurred once. The chain has TRBV24-1 and TRBJ2-3, with 15 nucleotides matching TRBD2. This CDR3 has 17 residues. After removal of 3 bases from V and 5 bases from J, the junction contained 5 bases not matched to a gene. From germline, CDR1 is KGHDR and CDR2 SFDVKD. The CDR3 protein is CATSDQRTSGGGDTQYF. The CDR3 coding sequence is TGTGCCACCAGTGATCAACGGACTAGCGGGGGGGGAGATACGCAGTATTTT.

This chain joins TRBV6-2 or TRBV6-3 and TRBJ2-5; unclear D gene. The germline CDR1 and CDR2 sequences are MNHEY and SVGEGT. Between the trimmed V and J ends, which lost 1 base and 5 bases, there was a span of 5 bases. CDR3 length: 12 residues. CDR3 in amino acids: CASSYFLETQYF. The CDR3 region has the DNA TGTGCCAGCAGTTACTTCTTGGAGACCCAGTACTTC.

This sequence joins TRBV4-1 and TRBJ1-3; D call uncertain. Germline lookup yields CDR1 MGHRA and CDR2 YSYEKL. The V end lost 0 bases, the J end lost 0 bases, and 9 bases lay between the germline ends. CDR3 length: 16 residues. The CDR3 DNA is TGCGCCAGCAGCCAAGATCTTGGAGTCTCTGGAAACACCATATATTTT. This encodes CASSQDLGVSGNTIYF.

The V gene is TRBV25-1, the J gene TRBJ2-5; perhaps TRBD1 as D (6 bases). Germline CDR1 MGHDK, CDR2 SYGVNS. V was clipped by 4 bases and J by 5 bases, with 17 bases between them. The CDR3 length is 15 residues. The CDR3 loop reads CASSVRDTAGETQYF. The CDR3 coding sequence is TGTGCCAGCAGTGTTAGGGACACCGCCGGGGAGACCCAGTACTTC.

The CDR3 DNA reads TGTGCCAGCAGCATCCTCGACTCTGAAGCTTTCTTT. Its translation is CASSILDSEAFF. The V call is TRBV9, the J call TRBJ1-1; no definite D call. There are 12 residues in the CDR3. CDR1 is SGDLS and CDR2 is YYNGEE in the germline V gene. The V end was cut by 4 bases, the J end by 6 bases, with 10 bases between.

This chain uses TRBV4-1 with TRBJ2-3, with D unresolved. The CDR3 contains 14 residues. Germline-derived CDR1 and CDR2 are MGHRA and YSYEKL. V shed 0 bases and J shed 1 base, with 5 bases lying between them. DNA of the CDR3: TGCGCCAGCAGCCAAGACCCTGGCACAGATACGCAGTATTTT. The encoded protein is CASSQDPGTDTQYF.

The chain links TRBV5-1 to TRBJ2-5, with TRBD2 as a possible D gene (5 bases). This CDR3 has 15 amino acids. Per the germline V gene, CDR1 is SGHRS and CDR2 is YFSETQ. V was cut by 0 bases and J by 4 bases, with 13 bases left in between. The chain's CDR3 is CASSLATEELETQYF. The CDR3 nucleotides are TGCGCCAGCAGCTTGGCCACGGAGGAACTAGAGACCCAGTACTTC.

Remarks on this clone: This sample includes further DNA sequences coding for the same CDR3. The genes are TRBV5-1 and TRBJ1-1; TRBD1 matches at 7 bases. This CDR3 contains 13 residues. The J segment lost 1 base and the V segment lost 4 bases, leaving 1 base of the junction unmatched. The V gene's germline CDR1 is SGHRS and CDR2 YFSETQ. Here the CDR3 DNA reads TGCGCCAGCAGCCAGGGGGGGAACACTGAAGCTTTCTTT. This gives the protein CASSQGGNTEAFF.

The J gene is TRBJ2-3, the V gene TRBV11-2; 13 nucleotides match TRBD2. V lost 4 bases to trimming and J lost 2 bases; unmatched junction nucleotides: 12. Per germline, CDR1 SGHAT and CDR2 FQNNGV. The CDR3 runs 19 residues. The CDR3 here is CASSSSGTSGDPFTDTQYF. The DNA for the CDR3 is TGTGCCAGCAGCTCTTCCGGGACTAGCGGGGACCCTTTCACAGATACGCAGTATTTT.

The rearrangement uses TRBV6-1 and TRBJ1-2, with 7 bases identical to TRBD1. After removal of 3 bases from V and 7 bases from J, the junction contained 8 bases not matched to a gene. The CDR3 has 14 residues. Per the germline V gene, CDR1 is MNHNS and CDR2 is SASEGT. The CDR3 coding sequence is TGTGCCAGCAGTGAGACAGGGAGGGTAGGTGGCTACACCTTC. This translates into CASSETGRVGGYTF.